Sequencing of this T cell receptor (beta chain) was carried out in a study of blood T cells in healthy people across ages. Primed by a sample-barcoded 5' primer and a J-beta primer mix, a second PCR proceeded for about 6 to 11 cycles. Carrying 12 random nucleotides, a template-switch adaptor labeled each individual cDNA molecule. TCRdb reprocessed the 5' RACE reads with MiXCR, giving one entry per CDR3 protein. Among about 940,000 distinct CDR3 sequences listed, about 44% were seen once. Trimming left V 0 bases short and J 7 bases short, with 20 bases between. Per the germline V gene, CDR1 is SGHNT and CDR2 is YENEEA. The CDR3 consists of 17 residues.

The chain has TRBV11-3 and TRBJ2-3; D unresolved. The sequenced sample was blood. The receptor was isolated from a man aged 30 to 45 in good health. As DNA, the CDR3 is TGTGCCAGCAGCTTAGATGCTAAAGGGATGACCTCCTATACGCAGTATTTT. It specifies CASSLDAKGMTSYTQYF.